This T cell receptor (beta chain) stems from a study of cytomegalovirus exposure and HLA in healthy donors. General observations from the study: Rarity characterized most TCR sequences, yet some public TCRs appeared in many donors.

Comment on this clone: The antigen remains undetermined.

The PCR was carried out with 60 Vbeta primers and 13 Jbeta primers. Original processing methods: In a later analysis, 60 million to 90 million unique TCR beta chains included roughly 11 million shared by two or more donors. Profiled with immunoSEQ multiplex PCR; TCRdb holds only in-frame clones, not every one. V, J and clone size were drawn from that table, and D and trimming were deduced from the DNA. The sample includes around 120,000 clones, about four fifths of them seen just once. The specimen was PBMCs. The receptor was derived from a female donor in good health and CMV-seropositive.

The CDR3 loop is CASSTSGGDNEQFF. The CDR3 bases are TGCGCCAGCAGCACTAGCGGGGGTGACAATGAGCAGTTCTTC. The V call is TRBV5-1, the J call TRBJ2-1; 11 positions agree with TRBD2. Per germline, CDR1 SGHRS and CDR2 YFSETQ. The CDR3 has 14 residues. The junction had 2 bases not matched to a gene; V was cut back by 4 bases and J by 5 bases.